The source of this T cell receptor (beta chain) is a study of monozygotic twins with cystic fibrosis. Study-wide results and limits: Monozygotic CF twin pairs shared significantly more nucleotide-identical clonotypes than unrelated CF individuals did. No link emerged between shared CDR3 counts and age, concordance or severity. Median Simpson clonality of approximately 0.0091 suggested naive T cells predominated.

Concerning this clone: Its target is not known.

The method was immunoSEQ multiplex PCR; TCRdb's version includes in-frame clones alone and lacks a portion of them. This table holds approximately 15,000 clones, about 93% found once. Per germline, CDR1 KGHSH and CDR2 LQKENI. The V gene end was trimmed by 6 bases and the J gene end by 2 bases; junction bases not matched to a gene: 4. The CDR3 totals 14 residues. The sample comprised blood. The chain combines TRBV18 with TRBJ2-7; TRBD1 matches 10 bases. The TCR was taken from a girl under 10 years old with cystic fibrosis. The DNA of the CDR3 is TGTGCCAGCTCTCCTGGACAGGGGGCCTACGAGCAGTACTTC. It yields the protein CASSPGQGAYEQYF.